A selection of T cell receptor beta chains follows, all from one sample in a study of blood T cell repertoires in COVID-19. This table comes from immunoSEQ multiplex PCR, and its TCRdb copy is limited to in-frame clones, with some not included. The profile shows 390,000 or so clones, roughly 90% of them singletons. The sequencing input was peripheral blood. These receptors all stem from a woman between 25 and 40 years old with COVID-19, enrolled during active disease. Both conserved end residues are trimmed from each CDR3.

V gene	J gene	CDR3 protein
TRBV6-1	TRBJ1-5	ASSEVEGSKPQH
TRBV28	TRBJ2-1	ASSLRSGGFWNEQF
TRBV11-2	TRBJ2-1	ASSLAAGTINNEQF
TRBV15	TRBJ2-2	ATRAGQGNTGELF
TRBV6-2/TRBV6-3	TRBJ1-5	ASSDDREYGQPQH
TRBV6-5	TRBJ1-6	ASSYDRNSPLH
TRBV3-1/TRBV3-2	TRBJ2-5	ASSHLVFQETQY
TRBV6-5	TRBJ1-1	ASSYTQGAAF
TRBV21-1	TRBJ2-5	ASTTGYGQETQY
TRBV9	TRBJ2-3	ASSPWERPETDTQY
TRBV5-1	TRBJ1-2	ASSLQGDGYT
TRBV9	TRBJ2-7	ASSVGRDPYEQY
TRBV7-9	TRBJ2-4	ASSPTGFPLKNIQY
TRBV5-1	TRBJ2-1	ASNPKADFGGNEQF
TRBV14	TRBJ2-7	ASSQSIAGRLSEQY
TRBV15	TRBJ2-1	ATSTNPGLAVRRGEQF
TRBV7-7	TRBJ1-2	ASSLGTGGDGYT
TRBV7-2	TRBJ2-1	ASSFNSYNEQF
TRBV2	TRBJ2-3	ASSDLGGGGADTQY
TRBV2	TRBJ2-6	ASSPDGGSGANVLT
TRBV27	TRBJ2-1	ASSLSSYNEQF
TRBV7-2	TRBJ2-7	ASSEDNARSYEQY
TRBV5-4	TRBJ2-5	ASSKGQGQETQY
TRBV6-5	TRBJ1-2	ASTRGGESYGYT
TRBV27	TRBJ2-7	ASSTTPTGIYEQY
TRBV23-1	TRBJ1-5	ASSQEDRGVDQPQH
TRBV7-2	TRBJ1-1	ASTPRERSNTEAF
TRBV10-3	TRBJ2-3	AISEGSGVSYGTDTQY
TRBV5-4	TRBJ2-1	ASSLDRGKYNEQF
TRBV2	TRBJ2-3	ASRRAGAGTDTQY
TRBV12-3/TRBV12-4	TRBJ1-2	ASRNTLNYGYT
TRBV30	TRBJ2-3	AWKASSTDTQY
TRBV19	TRBJ1-2	ASSGQGTGGYT
TRBV7-9	TRBJ2-3	ASSLISAPIDTQY
TRBV5-4	TRBJ1-2	ASSLGDRGTNYGYT
TRBV14	TRBJ1-2	ASDWTVTNYGYT
TRBV15	TRBJ1-1	ATSRGTGAAEAF
TRBV6-4	TRBJ2-1	ASSEGLADYNEQF
TRBV7-8	TRBJ1-2	ASRDGTEYGYT
TRBV5-1	TRBJ2-7	ASSLRGQQGAYEQY
TRBV6-5	TRBJ1-5	ASSSGPGGAGQPQH
TRBV15	TRBJ2-1	ATSTEGLAAYNEQF
TRBV4-1	TRBJ2-3	ASSRAGGSTDTQY
TRBV6-1	TRBJ1-1	ASSEQGGTEAF
TRBV2	TRBJ2-3	ASDSGKGNTQY
TRBV10-1	TRBJ1-1	ASSGRRNTEAF
TRBV28	TRBJ1-1	ASSFGTGTRTEAF
TRBV30	TRBJ2-5	AWSGLAGAAKETQY
TRBV6-5	TRBJ2-7	ASSQYQGFNYEQY
TRBV6-5	TRBJ1-1	ASSYSRSNTEAF
TRBV11-3	TRBJ1-1	ASGMVTGVEAF
TRBV6-6	TRBJ1-2	ASSYFDWGDSGYT
TRBV7-2	TRBJ2-7	ASRPGRGPYEQY